This TCR beta chain was obtained from a study of blood T cell repertoires in COVID-19. Only in-frame clones appear in the TCRdb table, and some are missing; sequencing was by immunoSEQ multiplex PCR. This table holds roughly 180,000 clones, 70% to 90% found once. The CDR3 has 14 residues. The V and J ends lost 7 bases and 4 bases, in that order; junction bases with no gene match: 7. The germline V gene encodes CDR1 KGHDR and CDR2 SFDVKD. This clone appeared a few times. The sequencing input was peripheral blood. This TCR derives from a man of 80 years or more with COVID-19, enrolled during active disease. The chain is built from TRBV24-1 and TRBJ2-5; TRBD2 agrees at 8 bases. The CDR3 nucleotides are TGTGCCACCAGCCGGGGGGGGAAGGGAGAGACCCAGTACTTC. This sequence encodes CATSRGGKGETQYF.